The text below deals with one T cell receptor (beta chain). Its target is not known. The assay was immunoSEQ multiplex PCR, and TCRdb's table has in-frame clones only and misses some. The sample contains tens of thousands of clones, 74% of which appear only once. The data were taken from a study of OX40 agonist ivuxolimab in advanced cancers. At the level of the study: Males comprised 82.7% of the group, whose mean age was approximately 60 years (range roughly 20 to 90). Study results and caveats: The study observed clonal expansion of CD4+ and CD8+ blood T cells by week 6 at 0.1 to 3.0 mg/kg.

The material sequenced was CD4+ or CD8+ T cells sorted from blood, taken in a trial of the OX40 agonist ivuxolimab. The sequence was collected from an adult with an advanced solid tumor such as melanoma, head and neck, liver or kidney cancer.

The CDR3 region has the DNA TGTGCCAGCAGGAGGGGGCGGGAGGGCTACACCTTC. The encoded protein is CASRRGREGYTF. This chain uses TRBV6-5 with TRBJ1-2; 7 bases match TRBD1. V dropped 6 bases and J dropped 8; count of bases not matched to a gene: 6. Germline-derived CDR1 and CDR2 are MNHEY and SVGAGI. The CDR3 contains 12 residues.